This T cell receptor beta chain was recorded in a study of early T cells in non-severe SARS-CoV-2 infection (dated by TCRdb to the early 2020s). About the investigation overall: TCR sequencing used bulk RNA from unsorted whole blood, so alpha and beta chains could not be paired.

The paper as a whole reports these results and caveats: VDJdb matching was skewed toward anti-spike CD8 responses and likely underestimated virus-specific expansions, missing private and CD4 specificities.

A case-control design nested within a healthcare worker cohort in London, UK, was used, with weekly nasopharyngeal swab PCR tests and blood sampling performed. Healthcare workers were enrolled in the week of the UK lockdown, from 23 to 31 March 2020, and were followed every week for up to about 16 weeks. Cut back by 1 base and 6 bases, the V and J ends lie 12 bases apart. The CDR3 numbers 14 residues from cysteine through phenylalanine. This entry keeps only the CDR3 DNA: 42 bases, framed from base 1. The germline V gene (reference sequence) yields SEHNR for CDR1 and FQNEAQ for CDR2. Receptor libraries were prepared by 5' RACE. The listed sequencing device is NextSeq 500. Unique molecular identifiers were attached to individual cDNA molecules in the TCR library protocol so that sequencing error and PCR bias could be corrected. Both TCR alpha and beta chains were sequenced, and tight co-correlation was observed between alpha and beta sequence abundances in each sample. The study's own analysis went as follows. Decombinator V4 was used to annotate TCR sequences for V gene, J gene and CDR3. TCRs were defined as expanded if a significant change between any two time points was detected under a Poisson model with p below 0.0001. TCR abundances were normalised to the total number of TCRs sequenced per sample and were expressed as counts per million. TRAV1-2 paired with TRAJ12, TRAJ20 or TRAJ33 defined MAIT TCRs, while TRAV10 paired with TRAJ18 defined iNKT TCRs. VDJdb, accessed on 1 November 2021, was searched for TCRs annotated for CMV, EBV and SARS-CoV-2, and TCRs annotated for more than one antigen were excluded. In TCRdb, the public reads were trimmed at Q25 with fastp and aligned with MiXCR, with productive beta chains retained. Rows are unified per CDR3 protein, each entry keeping the most common DNA and genes. The authors' filters were not applied to this entry. In this sample the table shows 75,000 to 100,000 distinct CDR3 sequences, approximately 17% of which occur a single time. The leading ten clones occupy around 1.3% of the sample.

On this clonotype itself: The target of this receptor is not known. Base-call qualities are not available, and no considerably larger clone is one nucleotide away.

In this chain, TRBV7-9 is recombined with TRBJ1-1; the D gene is unclear. Sample: whole blood. The clonotype originates from an adult who was a healthcare worker with PCR-confirmed SARS-CoV-2 infection or an uninfected control (not recorded which). Here the CDR3 is given as CASSLDSGLAEAFF. The sequenced DNA is TGTGCCAGCAGCTTAGATTCGGGCCTCGCTGAAGCTTTCTTT.